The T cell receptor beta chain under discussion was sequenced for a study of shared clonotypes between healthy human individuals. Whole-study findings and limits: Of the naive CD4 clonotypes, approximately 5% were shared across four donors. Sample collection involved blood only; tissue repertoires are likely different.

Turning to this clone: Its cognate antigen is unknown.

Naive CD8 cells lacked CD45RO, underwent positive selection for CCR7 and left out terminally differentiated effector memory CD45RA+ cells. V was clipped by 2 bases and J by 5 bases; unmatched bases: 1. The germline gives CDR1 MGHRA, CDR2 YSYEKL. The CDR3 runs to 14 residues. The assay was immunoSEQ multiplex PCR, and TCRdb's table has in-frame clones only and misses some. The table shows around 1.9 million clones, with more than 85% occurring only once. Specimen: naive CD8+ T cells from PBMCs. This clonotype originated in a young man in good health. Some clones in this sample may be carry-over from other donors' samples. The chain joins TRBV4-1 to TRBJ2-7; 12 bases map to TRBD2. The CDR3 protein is CASSQLAGGDEQYF. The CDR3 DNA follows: TGCGCCAGCAGCCAACTAGCGGGAGGGGACGAGCAGTACTTC.